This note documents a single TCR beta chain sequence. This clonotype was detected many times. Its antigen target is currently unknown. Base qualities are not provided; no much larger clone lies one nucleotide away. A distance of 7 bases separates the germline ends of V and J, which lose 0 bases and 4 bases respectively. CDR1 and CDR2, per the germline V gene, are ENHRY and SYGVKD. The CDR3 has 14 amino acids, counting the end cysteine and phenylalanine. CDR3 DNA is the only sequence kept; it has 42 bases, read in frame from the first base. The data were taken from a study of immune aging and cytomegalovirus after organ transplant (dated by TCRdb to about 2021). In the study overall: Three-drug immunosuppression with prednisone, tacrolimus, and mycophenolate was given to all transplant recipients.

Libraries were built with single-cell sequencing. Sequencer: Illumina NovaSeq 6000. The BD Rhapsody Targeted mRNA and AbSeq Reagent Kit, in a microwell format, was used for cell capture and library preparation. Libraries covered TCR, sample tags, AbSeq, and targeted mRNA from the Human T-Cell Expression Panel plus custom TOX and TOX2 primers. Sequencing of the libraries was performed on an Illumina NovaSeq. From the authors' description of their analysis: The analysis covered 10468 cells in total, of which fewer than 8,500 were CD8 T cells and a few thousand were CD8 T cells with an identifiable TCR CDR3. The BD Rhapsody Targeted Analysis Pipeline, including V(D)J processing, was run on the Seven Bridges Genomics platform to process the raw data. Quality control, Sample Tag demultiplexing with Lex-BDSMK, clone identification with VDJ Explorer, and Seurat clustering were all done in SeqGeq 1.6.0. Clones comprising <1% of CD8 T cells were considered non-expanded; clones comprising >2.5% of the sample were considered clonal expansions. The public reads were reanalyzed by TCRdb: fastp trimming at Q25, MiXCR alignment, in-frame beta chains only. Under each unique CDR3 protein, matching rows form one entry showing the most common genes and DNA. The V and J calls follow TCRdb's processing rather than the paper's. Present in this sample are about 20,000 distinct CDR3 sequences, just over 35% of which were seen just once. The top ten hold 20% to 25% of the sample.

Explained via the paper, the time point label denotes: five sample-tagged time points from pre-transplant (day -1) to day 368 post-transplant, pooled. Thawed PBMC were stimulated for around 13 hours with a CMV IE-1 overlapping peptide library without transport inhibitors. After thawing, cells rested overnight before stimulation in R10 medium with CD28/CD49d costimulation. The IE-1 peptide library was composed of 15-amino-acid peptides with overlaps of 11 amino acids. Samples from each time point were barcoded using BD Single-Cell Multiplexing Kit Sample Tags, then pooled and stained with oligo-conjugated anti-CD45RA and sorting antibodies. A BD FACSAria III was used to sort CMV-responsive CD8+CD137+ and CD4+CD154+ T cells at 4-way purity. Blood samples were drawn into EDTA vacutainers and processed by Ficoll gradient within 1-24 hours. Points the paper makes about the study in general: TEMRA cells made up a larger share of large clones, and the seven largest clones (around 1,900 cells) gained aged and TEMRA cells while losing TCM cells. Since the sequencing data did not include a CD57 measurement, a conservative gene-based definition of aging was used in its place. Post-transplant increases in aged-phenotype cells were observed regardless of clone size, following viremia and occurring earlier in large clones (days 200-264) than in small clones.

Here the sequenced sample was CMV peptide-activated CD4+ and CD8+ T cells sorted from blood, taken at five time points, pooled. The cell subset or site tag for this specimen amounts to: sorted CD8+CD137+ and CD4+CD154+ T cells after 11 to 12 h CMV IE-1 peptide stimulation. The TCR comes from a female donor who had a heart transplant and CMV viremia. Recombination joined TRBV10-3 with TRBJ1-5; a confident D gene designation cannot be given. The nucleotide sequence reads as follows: TGTGCCATCAGTGAGTCGTCAGTTAATCAGCCCCAGCATTTT. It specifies CAISESSVNQPQHF.